The 17 T cell receptor beta chains below all came from one sample that was sequenced in a study of Ad26.COV2.S vaccination and SARS-CoV-2 variants. TCRdb keeps only in-frame clones here, not all; method: immunoSEQ multiplex PCR. The sample lists approximately 410,000 clones, 70% to 90% occurring once. Treatment denoted: 19 received Ad26.COV2.S at low or high dose, single or two shots; roughly five received placebo; per-sample allocation not given. The investigators took samples on day 63 after the first vaccine or placebo injection. Specimen: peripheral blood, collected in a trial of Ad26.COV2.S vaccine versus placebo. The receptors come from a person aged 18-60 years who received the Ad26.COV2.S COVID-19 vaccine or a placebo.

This sequence joins TRBV19 and TRBJ2-2; D possibly corresponds to TRBD2 (5 bases). The CDR3 consists of 20 residues. The ends were cut back, 3 bases at V and 0 bases at J, with 23 bases in the middle. The V gene's germline CDR1 is LNHDA and CDR2 SQIVND (reference sequence). The CDR3 spells CASSIIKGGLRIANTGELFF. For the CDR3, the DNA is TGTGCCAGTAGTATCATTAAAGGAGGATTACGAATCGCGAACACCGGGGAGCTGTTTTTT. The full variable domain, completed using reference TRBV19 and TRBJ2-2, is DGGITQSPKYLFRKEGQNVTLSCEQNLNHDAMYWYRQDPGQGLRLIYYSQIVNDFQKGDIAEGYSVSREKKESFPLTVTSAQKNPTAFYLCASSIIKGGLRIANTGELFFGEGSRLTVL.

The chain combines TRBV20-1 with TRBJ1-2; D possibly corresponds to TRBD1 (5 bases). V dropped 5 bases and J dropped 4 bases, with 14 bases sitting between them. The CDR3 has 13 amino acids. Germline CDR1 reads DFQATT; CDR2 reads SNEGSKA (reference sequence). In nucleotides, the CDR3 is TGCAGTGCTCGTGATACCGGGGCCTATGGCTACACCTTC. Its protein product is CSARDTGAYGYTF.

The chain joins TRBV7-9 to TRBJ2-7; TRBD1 aligns across 10 bases. V shed 0 bases and J 7 bases; nucleotides not matched to a gene: 3. This CDR3 comprises 14 residues. Germline values: CDR1 SEHNR, CDR2 FQNEAQ (reference sequence). CDR3 residues: CASSLAGTGEEQYF. The CDR3 DNA sequence: TGTGCCAGCAGCTTAGCCGGGACAGGGGAGGAGCAGTACTTC. Full variable domain (rest looked up from reference TRBV7-9 and TRBJ2-7): DTGVSQNPRHKITKRGQNVTFRCDPISEHNRLYWYRQTLGQGPEFLTYFQNEAQLEKSRLLSDRFSAERPKGSFSTLEIQRTEQGDSAMYLCASSLAGTGEEQYFGPGTRLTVT.

The chain joins TRBV13 to TRBJ2-3; a weak D match, TRBD2 (6 bases). The V gene lost 1 base and the J gene lost 2 bases, with 16 bases spanning the gap. The CDR3 has 17 residues. Germline CDR1 PRHDT, CDR2 FYEKMQ (reference sequence). The CDR3 region has the DNA TGTGCCAGCAGCTTAGTGAAAGGCGCGGGAATCACAGATACGCAGTATTTT. Protein product: CASSLVKGAGITDTQYF.

V is TRBV30 and J is TRBJ1-5; weak D call: TRBD1 (5 bases). This CDR3 has 14 residues. Germline CDR1 GTSNPN, CDR2 SVGIG (reference sequence). The V end was cut by 2 bases, the J end by 5 bases, with 13 bases between. This CDR3 reads CAWSRTTLDQPQHF. CDR3 DNA: TGTGCCTGGAGTCGGACAACCCTTGATCAGCCCCAGCATTTT. Combining the CDR3 with reference TRBV30 and TRBJ1-5 gives the whole variable domain SQTIHQWPATLVQPVGSPLSLECTVEGTSNPNLYWYRQAAGRGLQLLFYSVGIGQISSEVPQNLSASRPQDRQFILSSKKLLLSDSGFYLCAWSRTTLDQPQHFGDGTRLSIL.

V usage is TRBV5-1 and J usage is TRBJ2-3; tentative D call: TRBD1 (5 bases). Germline V CDR1 and CDR2: SGHRS, YFSETQ. The CDR3 is 14 amino acids. Trimming took 0 bases from V and 6 from J, leaving 11 bases between them. The CDR3 DNA is TGCGCCAGCAGCTTGGATGGGGCCGGTGATACGCAGTATTTT. Translation gives CASSLDGAGDTQYF.

This chain links TRBV19 with TRBJ1-1, with D tentatively TRBD1 (6 bases). Germline-derived CDR1 and CDR2 are LNHDA and SQIVND (reference sequence). The CDR3 sequence is 15 residues long. Trimming took off 5 bases at V and 5 bases at J, with 18 bases between the two ends. In DNA, the CDR3 is TGTGCCAGTAGTCCCCGTGGGGGGCTAGGGACTGAAGCTTTCTTT. It is translated as CASSPRGGLGTEAFF.

The rearrangement uses TRBV3-1 (or the pseudogene TRBV3-2) and TRBJ1-2; D not certain. This CDR3 contains 15 residues. V lost 1 base and J 4 bases, leaving 13 bases between the germline ends. Germline CDR1 reads LGHDT; CDR2 reads YNNKEL (reference sequence). The CDR3 is CASSQGSATGYGYTF. CDR3 nucleotide sequence: TGTGCCAGCAGCCAAGGGTCAGCAACCGGCTATGGCTACACCTTC.

This clone turned up a few times. The chain recombines TRBV10-3 with TRBJ1-1; D gene uncertain. From germline, CDR1 is ENHRY and CDR2 SYGVKD. V lost 3 bases to trimming and J lost 3 bases, with 11 bases between them. This CDR3 is built from 14 residues. CDR3 amino acids: CAISDPTRDTEAFF. DNA of the CDR3: TGTGCCATCAGTGATCCCACACGCGACACTGAAGCTTTCTTT.

Only one count was recorded for this clone. V usage is TRBV4-2 and J usage is TRBJ2-2, with TRBD1 matching over 7 bases. J was trimmed by 5 bases and V by 5 bases; bases with no gene match: 11. The CDR3 has 16 amino acids. Germline CDR1 reads LGHNA; CDR2 reads YNFKEQ. This CDR3 reads CASSSRHAGGTGELFF. CDR3 bases: TGTGCCAGCAGCTCCCGACATGCAGGGGGTACCGGGGAGCTGTTTTTT.

The CDR3 spells CASSSRQGGSYNSPLHF. CDR3 DNA: TGTGCCAGCAGTTCACGACAGGGAGGATCCTATAATTCACCCCTCCACTTT. The genes are TRBV28 and TRBJ1-6; 7 positions match TRBD1. Unmatched junction bases numbered 7, after V lost 4 bases and J lost 1 base. The germline gives CDR1 MDHEN, CDR2 SYDVKM. The CDR3 has 17 amino acids.

This chain connects TRBV29-1 to TRBJ1-1, with 8 bases lining up with TRBD1. This CDR3 contains 15 residues. Germline CDR1 is SQVTM and CDR2 is ANQGSEA. V trimming: 6 bases; J trimming: 0 bases; junction bases outside the gene matches: 9. This chain's CDR3 is CSVGQGTQMNTEAFF. The CDR3 coding sequence is TGCAGCGTAGGACAGGGAACGCAGATGAACACTGAAGCTTTCTTT.

V and J are TRBV29-1 and TRBJ1-2; D ambiguous. The CDR3 is 15 residues long. Per the germline V gene, CDR1 is SQVTM and CDR2 is ANQGSEA. Between the trimmed V and J ends, which lost 0 bases and 4 bases, there was a span of 15 bases. CDR3 in amino acids: CSVEDLEGTTYGYTF. In DNA, the CDR3 is TGCAGCGTTGAAGATCTGGAGGGTACGACCTATGGCTACACCTTC.

This rearrangement joins TRBV7-9 to TRBJ2-7; maybe TRBD1 (7 bases). There are 15 residues in the CDR3. Trimming pared 1 base from V and 2 bases from J, leaving 12 bases between. Germline lookup yields CDR1 SEHNR and CDR2 FQNEAQ (reference sequence). CDR3 in amino acids: CASSLDAGQTYEQYF. The CDR3 DNA sequence: TGTGCCAGCAGCTTAGATGCGGGACAGACCTACGAGCAGTACTTC.

Only a few counts were recorded for this clone. This sequence joins TRBV7-9 and TRBJ2-7, with TRBD1 as a possible D gene (5 bases). CDR1 SEHNR and CDR2 FQNEAQ come from the germline V gene (reference sequence). Trimming stripped 5 bases from V and 7 bases from J, with 15 bases between. There are 13 residues in the CDR3. The CDR3 protein is CASSHTGPSEQYF. The CDR3 nucleotides are TGTGCCAGCAGCCACACAGGCCCCAGTGAGCAGTACTTC.

The chain has TRBV19 and TRBJ1-5; no definite D call. Per the germline V gene, CDR1 is LNHDA and CDR2 is SQIVND (reference sequence). Trimming removed 5 bases from V and 4 bases from J, with 15 bases in between. The CDR3 contains 15 residues. CDR3 residues: CASSSPRVLNQPQHF. The DNA for the CDR3 is TGTGCCAGTAGTTCCCCTAGGGTTCTTAATCAGCCCCAGCATTTT.

The chain is built from TRBV7-3 and TRBJ2-2; TRBD2 might be the D (5 bases). The germline V and J ends were trimmed by 1 base and 6 bases, with 12 bases remaining between them. This CDR3 is 15 amino acids long. Germline V gene data show CDR1 as SGHTA and CDR2 as FQGTGA. CDR3 coding DNA: TGTGCCAGCAGCTTAATTCGGACTCCGGCCGGGGAGCTGTTTTTT. Residues: CASSLIRTPAGELFF.